The entry below gives a single T cell receptor beta chain sequence along with its context. No antigen is known for it. Clones were sequenced by immunoSEQ multiplex PCR, and TCRdb holds only the in-frame ones, with some missing. The table lists 20,000 to 25,000 clones, about 97% of them singletons. This sample is part of a study of T cells in tuberculosis. The CDR3 runs to 15 residues. Germline lookup yields CDR1 SQVTM and CDR2 ANQGSEA. The ends were cut back, 4 bases at V and 1 base at J, with 13 bases in the middle. Overall study findings and caveats: GMM-specific TCRs were nearer to active tuberculosis alpha repertoires, suggesting expansion.

The receptor was derived from a donor aged 5-35 years with latent tuberculosis or without tuberculosis infection. The specimen was PBMCs. The chain is built from TRBV29-1 and TRBJ2-2; no clear D gene. The DNA for the CDR3 is TGCAGCGTTGTAAGAGGCAGTTTGAACACCGGGGAGCTGTTTTTT. It is translated as CSVVRGSLNTGELFF.